The subject of this entry is one TCR beta chain. Its antigen remains unknown. This record belongs to a study of cytomegalovirus exposure and HLA in healthy donors. The study, taken as a whole, reports: Reported results showed that the classifier diagnosed cytomegalovirus status with high specificity and sensitivity.

The CDR3 totals 15 residues. Looked up from germline, CDR1 is SEHNR and CDR2 is FQNEAQ (reference sequence). The junction had 4 bases not matched to a gene; V was cut back by 5 bases and J by 2 bases. Libraries were prepared by immunoSEQ multiplex PCR; TCRdb keeps only in-frame clonotypes and omits some of them. The profile covers about 110,000 clones, with under 97% appearing a single time and 0.65% to 0.7% taken by the ten largest. The receptor was isolated from a woman younger than 35 in good health and CMV-seronegative. The source material was PBMCs. The rearrangement links TRBV7-9 to TRBJ2-3, with 10 nucleotides matching TRBD2. The chain's CDR3 is CASSPGLANTDTQYF. The CDR3 DNA reads TGTGCCAGCAGCCCGGGACTAGCGAACACAGATACGCAGTATTTT.